This is a list of T cell receptor beta chains from one sample in a study of spatial heterogeneity in lung cancer. TCRdb re-called the 5' RACE reads with MiXCR, one entry per CDR3 protein. The sample records roughly 40,000 distinct CDR3 sequences, approximately 6.3% being singletons. The sample in question was PBMCs, obtained at surgery. The receptors shown here come from a female donor with early-stage non-small cell lung cancer. CDR3s include the opening cysteine and the closing phenylalanine or tryptophan. Each record gives: J gene, clone size, V gene, D gene, CDR3 protein, CDR3 DNA. D genes are given only for firm matches. Size is stated for part of the rows, as once, few or many counts, or as a class when the clone is expanded.

TRBJ1-3,many,TRBV18,NA,CASSPGPGNTIYF,TGTGCCAGCTCACCGGGCCCTGGAAACACCATATATTTT
TRBJ2-1,many,TRBV11-1,NA,CASVQGSYNEQFF,TGTGCCAGCGTACAGGGTTCCTACAATGAGCAGTTCTTC
TRBJ1-2,NA,TRBV7-8,TRBD1,CASSRQGARGYTF,TGTGCCAGCAGCCGACAGGGGGCACGGGGCTACACCTTC
TRBJ1-2,NA,TRBV5-1,NA,CASSLAPDMDYGYTF,TGCGCCAGCAGCTTGGCCCCAGACATGGACTATGGCTACACCTTC
TRBJ1-6,many,TRBV2,TRBD1,CASKGTGSSYNSPLHF,TGTGCCAGCAAAGGGACAGGGAGCTCCTATAATTCACCCCTCCACTTT
TRBJ2-7,few,TRBV7-9,NA,CASSLQDGEQYF,TGTGCCAGCAGCTTACAGGATGGCGAGCAGTACTTC
TRBJ2-1,NA,TRBV6-5,TRBD1,CASRPPGTGGSDEQFF,TGTGCCAGCAGACCTCCCGGGACAGGGGGCTCGGATGAGCAGTTCTTC
TRBJ1-3,few,TRBV7-2,NA,CASSSRQAPGNTIYF,TGTGCCAGCAGCTCGCGACAGGCGCCTGGAAACACCATATATTTT
TRBJ1-2,many,TRBV2,NA,CASSDVQYGYTF,TGTGCCAGCAGTGACGTACAGTATGGCTACACCTTC
TRBJ2-3,many,TRBV6-2/TRBV6-3,TRBD1,CASSYGTGGPDTQYF,TGTGCCAGCAGTTACGGGACAGGGGGCCCGGATACGCAGTATTTT
TRBJ2-2,many,TRBV19,NA,CASTWTANTGELFF,TGTGCCAGTACCTGGACAGCCAACACCGGGGAGCTGTTTTTT
TRBJ2-6,many,TRBV30,NA,CAWSVAGGANVLTF,TGTGCCTGGAGTGTAGCCGGTGGGGCCAACGTCCTGACTTTC
TRBJ1-2,NA,TRBV6-5,NA,CASRHQDVHSYTF,TGTGCCAGCAGGCACCAGGACGTCCATAGCTACACCTTC
TRBJ2-5,many,TRBV7-2,NA,CASSSFSDRKETQYF,TGTGCCAGCAGTTCCTTCTCCGACAGGAAAGAGACCCAGTACTTC
TRBJ2-4,many,TRBV5-1,TRBD2,CASSSLKAGLAKNIQYF,TGCGCCAGCAGCTCCCTTAAAGCGGGGTTAGCCAAAAACATTCAGTACTTC
TRBJ1-6,few,TRBV7-8,NA,CASSLAQNSPLHF,TGTGCCAGCAGCTTAGCGCAGAATTCACCCCTCCACTTT
TRBJ2-3,few,TRBV24-1,NA,CATSDSRDSTDTQYF,TGTGCCACCAGTGATTCCCGGGACAGCACAGATACGCAGTATTTT
TRBJ2-7,NA,TRBV28,TRBD1,CASSPPGTGLVLSSYEQYF,TGTGCCAGCAGTCCCCCCGGGACAGGGTTGGTACTTAGCTCCTACGAGCAGTACTTC
TRBJ2-1,few,TRBV7-2,TRBD1,CASSSDRINNEQFF,TGTGCCAGCAGCTCGGACAGGATAAACAATGAGCAGTTCTTC
TRBJ2-3,few,TRBV7-2,TRBD2,CASSDPKRRRGESGRDTQYF,TGTGCCAGCAGCGACCCTAAAAGGAGGCGGGGGGAGTCCGGAAGAGATACGCAGTATTTT
TRBJ1-5,many,TRBV10-2,TRBD1,CASSSGTARSNQPQHF,TGCGCCAGCAGTAGCGGGACAGCCAGAAGCAATCAGCCCCAGCATTTT
TRBJ2-7,many,TRBV7-6,TRBD2,CASSSYGTSGALYEQYF,TGTGCCAGCAGCTCATATGGGACTAGCGGGGCCCTCTACGAGCAGTACTTC
TRBJ2-5,many,TRBV10-3,NA,CAISGGGETQYF,TGTGCCATCAGTGGAGGAGGAGAGACCCAGTACTTC
TRBJ2-2,few,TRBV29-1,TRBD1,CSVIRGLSGELFF,TGCAGCGTTATCAGGGGGCTATCCGGGGAGCTGTTTTTT
TRBJ1-1,many,TRBV29-1,NA,CSASDRMNTEAFF,TGCAGCGCCTCGGACAGAATGAACACTGAAGCTTTCTTT
TRBJ2-3,NA,TRBV14,NA,CASSQAWDINTQYF,TGTGCCAGCAGCCAGGCGTGGGACATCAATACGCAGTATTTT